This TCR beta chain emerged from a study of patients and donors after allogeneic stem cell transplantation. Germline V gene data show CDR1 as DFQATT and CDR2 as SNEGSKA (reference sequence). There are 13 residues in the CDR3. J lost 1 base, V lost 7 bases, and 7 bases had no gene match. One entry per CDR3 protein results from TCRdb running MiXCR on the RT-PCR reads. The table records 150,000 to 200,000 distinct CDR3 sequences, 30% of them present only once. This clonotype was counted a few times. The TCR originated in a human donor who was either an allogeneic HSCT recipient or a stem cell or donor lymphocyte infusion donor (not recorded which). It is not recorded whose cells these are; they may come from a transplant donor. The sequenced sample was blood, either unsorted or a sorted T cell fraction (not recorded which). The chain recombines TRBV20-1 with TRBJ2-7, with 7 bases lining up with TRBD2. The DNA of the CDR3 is TGCAGTGGAAACTGGGGGGGTTCCTACGAGCAGTACTTC. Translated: CSGNWGGSYEQYF.